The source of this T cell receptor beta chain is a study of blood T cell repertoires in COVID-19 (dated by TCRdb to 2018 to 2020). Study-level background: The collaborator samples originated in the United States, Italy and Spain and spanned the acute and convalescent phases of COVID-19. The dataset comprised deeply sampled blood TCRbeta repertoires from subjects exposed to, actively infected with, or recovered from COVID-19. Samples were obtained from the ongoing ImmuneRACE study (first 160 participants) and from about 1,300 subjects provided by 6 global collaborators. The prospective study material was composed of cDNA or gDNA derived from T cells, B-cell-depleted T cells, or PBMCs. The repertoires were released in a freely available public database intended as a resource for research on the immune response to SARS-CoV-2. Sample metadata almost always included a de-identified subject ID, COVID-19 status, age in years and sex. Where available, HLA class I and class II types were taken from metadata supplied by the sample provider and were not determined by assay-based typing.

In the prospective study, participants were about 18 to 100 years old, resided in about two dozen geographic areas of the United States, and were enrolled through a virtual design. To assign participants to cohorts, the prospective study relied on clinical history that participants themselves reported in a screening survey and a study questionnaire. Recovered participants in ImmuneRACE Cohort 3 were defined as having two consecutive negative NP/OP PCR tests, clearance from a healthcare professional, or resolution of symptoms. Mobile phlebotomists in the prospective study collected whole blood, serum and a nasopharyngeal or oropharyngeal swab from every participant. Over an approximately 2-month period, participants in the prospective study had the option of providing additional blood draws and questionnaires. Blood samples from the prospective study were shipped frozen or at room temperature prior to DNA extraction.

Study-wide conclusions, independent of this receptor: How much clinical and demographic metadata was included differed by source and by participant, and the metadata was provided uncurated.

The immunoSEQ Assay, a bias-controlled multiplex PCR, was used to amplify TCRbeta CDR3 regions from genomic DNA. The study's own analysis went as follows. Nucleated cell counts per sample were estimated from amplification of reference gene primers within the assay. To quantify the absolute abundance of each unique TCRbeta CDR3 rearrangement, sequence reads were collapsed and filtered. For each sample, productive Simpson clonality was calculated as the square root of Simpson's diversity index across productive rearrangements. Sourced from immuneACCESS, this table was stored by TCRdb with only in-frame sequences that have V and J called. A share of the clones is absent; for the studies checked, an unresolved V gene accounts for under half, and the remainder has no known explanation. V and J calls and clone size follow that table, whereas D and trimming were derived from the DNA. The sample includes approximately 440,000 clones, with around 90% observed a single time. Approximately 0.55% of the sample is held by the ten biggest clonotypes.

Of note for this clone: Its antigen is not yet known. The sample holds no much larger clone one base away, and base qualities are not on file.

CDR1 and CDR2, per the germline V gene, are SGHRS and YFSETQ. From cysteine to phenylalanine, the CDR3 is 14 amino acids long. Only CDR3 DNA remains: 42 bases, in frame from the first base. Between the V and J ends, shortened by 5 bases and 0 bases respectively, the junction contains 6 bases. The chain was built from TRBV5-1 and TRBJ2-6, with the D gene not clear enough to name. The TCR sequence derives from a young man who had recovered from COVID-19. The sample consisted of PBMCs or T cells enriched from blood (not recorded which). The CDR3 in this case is CASRSLSGANVLTF. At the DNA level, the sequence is TGCGCCAGCAGGAGTCTCTCTGGGGCCAACGTCCTGACTTTC. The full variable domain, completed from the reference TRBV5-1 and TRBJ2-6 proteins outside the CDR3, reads KAGVTQTPRYLIKTRGQQVTLSCSPISGHRSVSWYQQTPGQGLQFLFEYFSETQRNKGNFPGRFSGRQFSNSRSEMNVSTLELGDSALYLCASRSLSGANVLTFGAGSRLTVL.